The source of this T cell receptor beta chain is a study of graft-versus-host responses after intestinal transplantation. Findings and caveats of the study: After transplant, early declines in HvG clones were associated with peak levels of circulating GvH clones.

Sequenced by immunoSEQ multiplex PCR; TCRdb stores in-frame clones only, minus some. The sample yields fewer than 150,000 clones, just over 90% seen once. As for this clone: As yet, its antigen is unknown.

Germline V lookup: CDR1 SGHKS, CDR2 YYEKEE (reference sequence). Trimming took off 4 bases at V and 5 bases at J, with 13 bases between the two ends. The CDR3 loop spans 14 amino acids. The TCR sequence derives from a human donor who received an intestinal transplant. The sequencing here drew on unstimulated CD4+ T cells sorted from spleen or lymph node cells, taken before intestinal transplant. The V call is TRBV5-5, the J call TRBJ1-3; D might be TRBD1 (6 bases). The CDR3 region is CASSTYTGRNTIYF. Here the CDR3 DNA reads TGTGCCAGCAGCACTTACACAGGGAGAAACACCATATATTTT.